These 4 T cell receptor beta chains share one sample of origin, sequenced in a study of blood T cell repertoires in COVID-19. Sequencing used immunoSEQ multiplex PCR; TCRdb keeps in-frame clones, though not all of them. Of 350,000 to 450,000 clones in the sample, more than 75% were seen once. The sample taken for sequencing was PBMCs or T cells enriched from blood (not recorded which). The receptors were sampled from a man aged 35 to 55 in a cohort exposed to, infected with or recovered from COVID-19 (not recorded which).

The rearrangement uses TRBV3-1 (or the pseudogene TRBV3-2) and TRBJ2-7; TRBD2 aligns across 8 bases. This CDR3 comprises 13 residues. V dropped 1 base and J dropped 6; count of bases not matched to a gene: 2. The germline V gene encodes CDR1 LGHDT and CDR2 YNNKEL (reference sequence). CDR3 DNA: TGTGCCAGCAGCCAAGTCCGGGGGGGCGAGCAGTACTTC. Amino acid sequence: CASSQVRGGEQYF.

The chain employs TRBV7-9 and TRBJ2-3; 10 bases fit TRBD2. With V trimmed by 11 bases and J by 4 bases, 9 bases remained unmatched. CDR3 length equals 14 residues. From germline, CDR1 is SEHNR and CDR2 FQNEAQ (reference sequence). The CDR3 is CALRGLAGADTQYF. DNA for the CDR3: TGTGCCTTGCGGGGGCTAGCGGGAGCAGATACGCAGTATTTT. The whole variable domain, filled in from reference TRBV7-9 and TRBJ2-3, reads DTGVSQNPRHKITKRGQNVTFRCDPISEHNRLYWYRQTLGQGPEFLTYFQNEAQLEKSRLLSDRFSAERPKGSFSTLEIQRTEQGDSAMYLCALRGLAGADTQYFGPGTRLTVL.

This chain uses TRBV7-8 with TRBJ2-3, with D possibly being TRBD2 (6 bases). V gave up 6 bases and J gave up 7 bases, with 17 bases separating them. The germline V gene has CDR1 SGHVS and CDR2 FQNEAQ. This CDR3 is built from 14 residues. The CDR3: CASRAGTDTYTQYF. For the CDR3, the DNA is TGTGCCAGCAGAGCCGGGACTGATACTTATACGCAGTATTTT.

V usage is TRBV29-1 and J usage is TRBJ2-7; TRBD1 matches at 8 bases. This CDR3 is 13 amino acids long. V lost 5 bases, J lost 2 bases, and 5 bases stayed unmatched. CDR1 SQVTM and CDR2 ANQGSEA come from the germline V gene. CDR3 sequence: CSVRTGSTYEQYF. Written as DNA, the CDR3 is TGCAGCGTTCGGACAGGGTCCACCTACGAGCAGTACTTC.